These T cell receptor beta chains were read from a single sample in a study of memory CD4+ T cells and cytomegalovirus serostatus. The table came from immunoSEQ multiplex PCR; TCRdb's copy has only in-frame clones and leaves some out. Of tens of thousands of clones detected, approximately 86% appear once; the ten largest clones hold about 0.5%. Sequencing was carried out using memory CD4+ T cells from blood. The receptor set was obtained from an adult in good health and CMV-seronegative. Some clones in this sample may be carry-over from other donors' samples. Both conserved end residues are part of each CDR3. The order of the fields is clone size, D gene, V gene, J gene, CDR3 DNA, CDR3 protein. A D gene is named only where the DNA matches it firmly. Clone size is shown for a subset of rows, as once, few, many or a class of expanded clone.

clone_size: NA; d_call: NA; v_call: TRBV28; j_call: TRBJ1-1; cdr3_nt: TGTGCCAGCAGTCCCCCGCGACAAACCTCCACTGAAGCTTTCTTT; cdr3_aa: CASSPPRQTSTEAFF
clone_size: NA; d_call: TRBD1; v_call: TRBV29-1; j_call: TRBJ1-2; cdr3_nt: TGCAGCGTACAGGGGGGGGACGGCTACACCTTC; cdr3_aa: CSVQGGDGYTF
clone_size: NA; d_call: NA; v_call: TRBV19; j_call: TRBJ1-1; cdr3_nt: TGTGCCAGTAGTACCAACGGGGGGACTGAAGCTTTCTTT; cdr3_aa: CASSTNGGTEAFF
clone_size: NA; d_call: TRBD1; v_call: TRBV29-1; j_call: TRBJ1-6; cdr3_nt: TGCAGCGTTGAAGAGGACAGGAATTCACCCCTCCACTTT; cdr3_aa: CSVEEDRNSPLHF
clone_size: NA; d_call: TRBD2; v_call: TRBV5-1; j_call: TRBJ2-3; cdr3_nt: TGCGCCAGCAGCTACGGACTAGCGGGAGGGCCTTCCGGAGATACGCAGTATTTT; cdr3_aa: CASSYGLAGGPSGDTQYF
clone_size: few; d_call: NA; v_call: TRBV18; j_call: TRBJ2-5; cdr3_nt: TGTGCCAGCTCGTCGAAATCGGGGGAAGAGACCCAGTACTTC; cdr3_aa: CASSSKSGEETQYF
clone_size: NA; d_call: NA; v_call: TRBV6-5; j_call: TRBJ2-7; cdr3_nt: TGTGCCAGCAGCCATACAGGGTTCGAGCAGTACTTC; cdr3_aa: CASSHTGFEQYF
clone_size: few; d_call: NA; v_call: TRBV27; j_call: TRBJ2-7; cdr3_nt: TGTGCCAGCAGTTTACTCCCTAGACAGGATCCGGCCTACGAGCAGTACTTC; cdr3_aa: CASSLLPRQDPAYEQYF
clone_size: few; d_call: NA; v_call: TRBV7-8; j_call: TRBJ2-7; cdr3_nt: TGTGCCAGCAGCTTAACGACTAACTACGAGCAGTACTTC; cdr3_aa: CASSLTTNYEQYF
clone_size: NA; d_call: NA; v_call: TRBV6-1; j_call: TRBJ1-2; cdr3_nt: TGTGCCAGCAGTGAAGCTGGGAACTATGGCTACACCTTC; cdr3_aa: CASSEAGNYGYTF
clone_size: NA; d_call: TRBD2; v_call: TRBV27; j_call: TRBJ2-3; cdr3_nt: TGTGCCAGCAGGCCGGGACTAGGTCTCTACGGCACAGATACGCAGTATTTT; cdr3_aa: CASRPGLGLYGTDTQYF
clone_size: NA; d_call: TRBD1; v_call: TRBV27; j_call: TRBJ2-7; cdr3_nt: TGTGCCAGCAGTTTATACTTAAGACAGGGAAGGGGGTACGAGCAGTACTTC; cdr3_aa: CASSLYLRQGRGYEQYF
clone_size: NA; d_call: TRBD2; v_call: TRBV6-1; j_call: TRBJ2-3; cdr3_nt: TGTGCCACCCAAAGGGCTAGCGGGGACACAGATACGCAGTATTTT; cdr3_aa: CATQRASGDTDTQYF
clone_size: NA; d_call: NA; v_call: TRBV7-6; j_call: TRBJ2-2; cdr3_nt: TGTGCCAGCAGCTTGGGTCATTCGCCCGGGGAGCTGTTTTTT; cdr3_aa: CASSLGHSPGELFF